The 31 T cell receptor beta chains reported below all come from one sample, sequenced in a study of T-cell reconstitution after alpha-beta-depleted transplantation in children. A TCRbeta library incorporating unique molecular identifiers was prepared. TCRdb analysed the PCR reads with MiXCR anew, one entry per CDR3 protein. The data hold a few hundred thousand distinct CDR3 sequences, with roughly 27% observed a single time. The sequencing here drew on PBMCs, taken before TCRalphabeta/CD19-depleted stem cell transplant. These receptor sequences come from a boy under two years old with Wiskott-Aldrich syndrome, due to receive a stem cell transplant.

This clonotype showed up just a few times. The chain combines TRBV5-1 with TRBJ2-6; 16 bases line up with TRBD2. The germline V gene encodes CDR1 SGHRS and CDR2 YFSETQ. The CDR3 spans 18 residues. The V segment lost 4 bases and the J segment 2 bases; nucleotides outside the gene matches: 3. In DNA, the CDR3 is TGCGCCAGCAGCGGGGGACTAGCGGGAGGGCCTGGGGCCAACGTCCTGACTTTC. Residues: CASSGGLAGGPGANVLTF.

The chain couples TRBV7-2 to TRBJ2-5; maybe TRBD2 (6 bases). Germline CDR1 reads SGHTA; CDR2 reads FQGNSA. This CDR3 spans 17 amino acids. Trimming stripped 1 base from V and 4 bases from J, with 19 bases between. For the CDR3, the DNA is TGTGCCAGCAGCTTAGTTGGGACTCCCTTAGTTGGAGAGACCCAGTACTTC. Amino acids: CASSLVGTPLVGETQYF.

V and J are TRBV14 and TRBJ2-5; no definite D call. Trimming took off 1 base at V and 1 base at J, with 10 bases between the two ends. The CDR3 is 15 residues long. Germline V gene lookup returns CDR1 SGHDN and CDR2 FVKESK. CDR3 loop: CASSQGLRAQETQYF. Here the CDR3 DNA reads TGTGCCAGCAGCCAAGGGCTAAGGGCCCAAGAGACCCAGTACTTC.

The chain's CDR3 is CSARDSGRTDTQYF. CDR3 sequence (DNA): TGCAGTGCTAGAGATAGCGGGAGGACAGATACGCAGTATTTT. The chain carries TRBV20-1 and TRBJ2-3; 10 nucleotides match TRBD2. Germline lookup yields CDR1 DFQATT and CDR2 SNEGSKA (reference sequence). This CDR3 contains 14 residues. Trimming cost V 0 bases and J 3 bases; bases outside gene matches: 0.

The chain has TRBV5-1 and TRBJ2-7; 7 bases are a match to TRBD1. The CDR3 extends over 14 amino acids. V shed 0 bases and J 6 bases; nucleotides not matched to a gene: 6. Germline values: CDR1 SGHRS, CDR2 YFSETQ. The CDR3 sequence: CASSLGPRGREQYF. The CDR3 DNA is TGCGCCAGCAGCTTGGGTCCGAGGGGGCGCGAGCAGTACTTC.

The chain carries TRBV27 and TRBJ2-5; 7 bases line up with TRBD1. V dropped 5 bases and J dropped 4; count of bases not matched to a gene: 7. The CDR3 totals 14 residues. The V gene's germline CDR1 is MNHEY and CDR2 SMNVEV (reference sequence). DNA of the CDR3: TGTGCCAGCAGTGGAACAGGGGCGGCAGAGACCCAGTACTTC. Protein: CASSGTGAAETQYF.

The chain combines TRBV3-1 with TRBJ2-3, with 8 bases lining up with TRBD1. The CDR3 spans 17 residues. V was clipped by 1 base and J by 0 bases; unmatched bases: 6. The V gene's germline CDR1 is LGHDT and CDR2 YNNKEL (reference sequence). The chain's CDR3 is CASSQATGGISTDTQYF. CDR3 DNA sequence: TGTGCCAGCAGCCAAGCAACAGGGGGAATTAGCACAGATACGCAGTATTTT.

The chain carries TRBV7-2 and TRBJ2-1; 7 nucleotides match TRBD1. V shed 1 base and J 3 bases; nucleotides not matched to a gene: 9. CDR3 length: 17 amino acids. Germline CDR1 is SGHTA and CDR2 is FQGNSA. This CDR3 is CASSLGRPQGSYNEQFF. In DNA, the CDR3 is TGTGCCAGCAGCTTAGGTCGGCCACAGGGGAGCTACAATGAGCAGTTCTTC.

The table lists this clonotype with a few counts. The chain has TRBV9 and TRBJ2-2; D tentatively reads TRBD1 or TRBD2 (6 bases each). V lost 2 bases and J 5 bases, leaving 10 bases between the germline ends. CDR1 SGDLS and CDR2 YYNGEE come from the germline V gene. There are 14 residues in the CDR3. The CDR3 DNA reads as TGTGCCAGCAGCGTGGGGGGCCGAACCGGGGAGCTGTTTTTT. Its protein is CASSVGGRTGELFF.

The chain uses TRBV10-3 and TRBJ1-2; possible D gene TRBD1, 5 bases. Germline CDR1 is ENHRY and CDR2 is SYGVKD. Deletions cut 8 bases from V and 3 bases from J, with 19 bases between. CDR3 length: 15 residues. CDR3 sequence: CAISPAGGNDYGYTF. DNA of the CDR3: TGTGCCATCTCCCCCGCCGGGGGGAACGACTATGGCTACACCTTC.

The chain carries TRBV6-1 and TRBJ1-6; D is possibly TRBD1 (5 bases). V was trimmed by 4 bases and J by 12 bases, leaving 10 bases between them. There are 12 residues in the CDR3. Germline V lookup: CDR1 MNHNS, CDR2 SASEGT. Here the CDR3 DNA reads TGTGCCAGCAGTGTGGGGCCCAGACCCCTCCACTTT. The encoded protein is CASSVGPRPLHF.

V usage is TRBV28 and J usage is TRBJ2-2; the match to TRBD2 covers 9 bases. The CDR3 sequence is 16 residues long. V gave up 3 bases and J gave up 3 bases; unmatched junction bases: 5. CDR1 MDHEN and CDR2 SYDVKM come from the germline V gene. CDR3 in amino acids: CASSLSTSGYTGELFF. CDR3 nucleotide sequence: TGTGCCAGCAGTTTGTCTACTAGCGGGTACACCGGGGAGCTGTTTTTT.

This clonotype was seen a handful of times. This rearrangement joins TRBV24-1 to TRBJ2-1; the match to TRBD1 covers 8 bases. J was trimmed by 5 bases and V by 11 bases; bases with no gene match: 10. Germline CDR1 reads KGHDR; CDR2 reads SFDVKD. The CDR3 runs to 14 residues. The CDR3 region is CANGQGIKNNEQFF. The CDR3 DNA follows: TGTGCCAATGGACAGGGAATTAAAAACAATGAGCAGTTCTTC.

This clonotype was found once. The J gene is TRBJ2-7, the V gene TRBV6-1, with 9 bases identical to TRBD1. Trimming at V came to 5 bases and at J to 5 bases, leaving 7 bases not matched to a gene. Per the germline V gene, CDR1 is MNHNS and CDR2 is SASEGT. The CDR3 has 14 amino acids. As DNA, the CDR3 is TGTGCCAGCAGTCCTAGGACAGGGGAGGACGAGCAGTACTTC. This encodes CASSPRTGEDEQYF.

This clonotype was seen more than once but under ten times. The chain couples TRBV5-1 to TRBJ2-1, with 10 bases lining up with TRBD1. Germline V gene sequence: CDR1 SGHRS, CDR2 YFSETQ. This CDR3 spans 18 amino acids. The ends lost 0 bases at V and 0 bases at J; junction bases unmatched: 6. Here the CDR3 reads CASSLARDRGHSYNEQFF. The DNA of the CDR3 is TGCGCCAGCAGCTTGGCTCGGGACAGGGGCCACTCCTACAATGAGCAGTTCTTC.

This CDR3 reads CASSPPTRSGKLFF. CDR3 DNA: TGTGCCAGCAGTCCCCCCACACGATCCGGAAAACTGTTTTTT. V is TRBV27 and J is TRBJ1-4; no reliable D call. In germline, CDR1 is MNHEY, CDR2 SMNVEV (reference sequence). V gave up 5 bases and J gave up 10 bases, with 17 bases separating them. There are 14 residues in the CDR3.

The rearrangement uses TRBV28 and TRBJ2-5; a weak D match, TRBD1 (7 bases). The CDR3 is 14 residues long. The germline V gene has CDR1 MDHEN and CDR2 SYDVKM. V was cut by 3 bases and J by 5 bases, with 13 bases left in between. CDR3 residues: CASSFRGESETQYF. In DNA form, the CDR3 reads TGTGCCAGCAGTTTCAGGGGGGAATCGGAGACCCAGTACTTC. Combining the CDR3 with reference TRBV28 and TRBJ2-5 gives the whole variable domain DVKVTQSSRYLVKRTGEKVFLECVQDMDHENMFWYRQDPGLGLRLIYFSYDVKMKEKGDIPEGYSVSREKKERFSLILESASTNQTSMYLCASSFRGESETQYFGPGTRLLVL.

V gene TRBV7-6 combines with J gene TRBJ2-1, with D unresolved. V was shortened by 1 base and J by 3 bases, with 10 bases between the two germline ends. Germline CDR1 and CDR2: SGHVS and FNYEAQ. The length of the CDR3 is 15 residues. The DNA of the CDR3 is TGTGCCAGCAGCTTAGGAATGACCGACTACAATGAGCAGTTCTTC. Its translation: CASSLGMTDYNEQFF.

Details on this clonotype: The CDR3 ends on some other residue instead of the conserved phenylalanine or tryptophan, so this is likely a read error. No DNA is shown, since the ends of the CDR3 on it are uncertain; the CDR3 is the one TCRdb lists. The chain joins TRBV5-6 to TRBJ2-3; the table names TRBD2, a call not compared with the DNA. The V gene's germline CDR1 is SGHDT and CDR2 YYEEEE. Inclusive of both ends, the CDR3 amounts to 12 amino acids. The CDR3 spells CASSQYGYLVRR.

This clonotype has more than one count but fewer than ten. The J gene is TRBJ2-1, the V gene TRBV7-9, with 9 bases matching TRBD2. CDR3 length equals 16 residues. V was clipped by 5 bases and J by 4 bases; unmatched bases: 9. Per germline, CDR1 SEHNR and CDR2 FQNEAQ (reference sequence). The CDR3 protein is CASSHKTSGRYNEQFF. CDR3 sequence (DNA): TGTGCCAGCAGCCACAAGACTAGCGGTAGATACAATGAGCAGTTCTTC.

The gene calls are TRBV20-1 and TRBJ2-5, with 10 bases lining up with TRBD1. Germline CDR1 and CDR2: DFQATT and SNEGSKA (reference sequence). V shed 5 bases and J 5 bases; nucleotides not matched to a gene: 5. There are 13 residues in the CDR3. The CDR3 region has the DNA TGCAGTGCTCGGGGACAGGGGATCGAGACCCAGTACTTC. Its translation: CSARGQGIETQYF.

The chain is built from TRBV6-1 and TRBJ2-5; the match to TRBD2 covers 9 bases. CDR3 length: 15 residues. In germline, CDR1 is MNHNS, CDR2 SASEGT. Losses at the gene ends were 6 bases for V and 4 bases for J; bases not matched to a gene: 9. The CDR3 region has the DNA TGTGCCAGCAGGCCCGGGGCTAGCGGGGCAGAGACCCAGTACTTC. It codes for CASRPGASGAETQYF.

The CDR3 region is CASSRYGRLAGGVSDTQYF. The CDR3 DNA is TGTGCCAGCAGCCGCTACGGGAGACTAGCGGGAGGTGTCTCAGATACGCAGTATTTT. The chain has TRBV4-2 and TRBJ2-3, with TRBD2 identical over 13 bases. V lost 4 bases to trimming and J lost 4 bases; unmatched junction nucleotides: 14. The CDR3 has 19 residues. Per the germline V gene, CDR1 is LGHNA and CDR2 is YNFKEQ.

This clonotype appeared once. The CDR3 region has the DNA TGTGCTAGTGGTTCCCGGACTAGCGGGAGATTTGGCGATGAGCAGTTCTTC. It encodes CASGSRTSGRFGDEQFF. V gene TRBV12-5 combines with J gene TRBJ2-1, with 13 nucleotides matching TRBD2. J lost 8 bases, V lost 4 bases, and 11 bases had no gene match. Germline V gene data show CDR1 as LGHNT and CDR2 as FRNRAP. The CDR3 consists of 17 residues. Drawing the rest from reference TRBV12-5 and TRBJ2-1, the complete variable domain is DARVTQTPRHKVTEMGQEVTMRCQPILGHNTVFWYRQTMMQGLELLAYFRNRAPLDDSGMPKDRFSAEMPDATLATLKIQPSEPRDSAVYFCASGSRTSGRFGDEQFFGPGTRLTVL.

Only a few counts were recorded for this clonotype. The CDR3 region has the DNA TGTGCCAGCAGCCGGCGGGCTAGCGGAGATCCCTACGAGCAGTACTTC. Translating it yields CASSRRASGDPYEQYF. This chain uses TRBV3-1 with TRBJ2-7; 7 bases agree with TRBD2. CDR1 and CDR2 (germline): LGHDT, YNNKEL (reference sequence). The CDR3 contains 16 residues. V lost 4 bases, J lost 2 bases, and 11 bases stayed unmatched.

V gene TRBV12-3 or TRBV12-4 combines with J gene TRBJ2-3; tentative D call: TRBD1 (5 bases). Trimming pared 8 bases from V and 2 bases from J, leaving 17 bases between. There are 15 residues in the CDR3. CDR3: CASGPTALPTDTQYF. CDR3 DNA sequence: TGTGCCAGCGGACCGACAGCCCTGCCCACAGATACGCAGTATTTT.

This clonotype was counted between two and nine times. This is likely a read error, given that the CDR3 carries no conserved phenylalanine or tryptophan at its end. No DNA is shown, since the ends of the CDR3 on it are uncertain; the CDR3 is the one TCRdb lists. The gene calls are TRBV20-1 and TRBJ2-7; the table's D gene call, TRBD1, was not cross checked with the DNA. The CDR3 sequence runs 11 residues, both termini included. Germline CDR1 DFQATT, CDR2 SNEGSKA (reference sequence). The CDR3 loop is CSASFSGSPRN.

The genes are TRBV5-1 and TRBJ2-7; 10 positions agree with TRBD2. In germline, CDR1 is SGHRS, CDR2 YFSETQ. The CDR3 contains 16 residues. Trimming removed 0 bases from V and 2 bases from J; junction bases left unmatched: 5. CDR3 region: CASSLAGTSETYEQYF. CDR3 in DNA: TGCGCCAGCAGCTTGGCAGGGACTAGCGAAACCTACGAGCAGTACTTC.

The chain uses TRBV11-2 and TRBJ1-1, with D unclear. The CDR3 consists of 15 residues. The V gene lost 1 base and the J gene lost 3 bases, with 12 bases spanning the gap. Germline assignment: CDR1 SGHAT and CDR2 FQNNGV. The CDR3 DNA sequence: TGTGCCAGCAGCTTAGTTCCGGGTGAGCACACTGAAGCTTTCTTT. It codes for CASSLVPGEHTEAFF.

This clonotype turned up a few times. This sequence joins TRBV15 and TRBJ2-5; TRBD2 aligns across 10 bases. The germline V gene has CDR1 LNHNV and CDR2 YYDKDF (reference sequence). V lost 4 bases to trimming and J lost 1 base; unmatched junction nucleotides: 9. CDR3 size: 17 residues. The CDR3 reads CATSTAGTSEFQETQYF. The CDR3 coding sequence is TGTGCCACCAGCACGGCTGGGACTAGCGAGTTCCAAGAGACCCAGTACTTC.

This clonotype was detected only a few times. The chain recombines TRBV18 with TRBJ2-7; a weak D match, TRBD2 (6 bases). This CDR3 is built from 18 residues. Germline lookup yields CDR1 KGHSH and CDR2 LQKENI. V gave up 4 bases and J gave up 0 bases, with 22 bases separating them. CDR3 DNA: TGTGCCAGCTCACACACCGCCAGCCGGGACGGGAGCTCCTACGAGCAGTACTTC. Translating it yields CASSHTASRDGSSYEQYF.